This is a list of T cell receptor beta chains from one sample in a study of cytomegalovirus exposure and HLA in healthy donors. The protocol was immunoSEQ multiplex PCR, while the TCRdb copy is restricted to in-frame clones and leaves out a portion. The repertoire consists of over 150,000 clones, with around 82% occurring once and the leading ten covering more than 0.35%. Sequences were obtained from PBMCs. The source of these receptors is a boy between 2 and 10 years old in good health and CMV-seronegative. Each CDR3 is given without its conserved first and last residue. Some rows have no size entry. The others give once, few or many, or a class for an expanded clone.

clone_size	v_call	cdr3_length	j_call	cdr3_aa
-	TRBV19	14	TRBJ2-2	ASSISDRGVTGELF
-	TRBV5-1	12	TRBJ2-7	ASSSRDRGYEQY
-	TRBV6-5	13	TRBJ1-1	ASSLTQGGNTEAF
-	TRBV5-4	12	TRBJ2-7	ASSRDLGPWEQY
-	TRBV23-1	12	TRBJ2-1	ASSRPSGENEQF
-	TRBV7-2	14	TRBJ2-7	ASSIGLAGGRSEQY
once	TRBV5-4	14	TRBJ2-5	ASSLALAGDQETQY
-	TRBV29-1	11	TRBJ2-5	SVTTGGHETQY
-	TRBV11-2	17	TRBJ2-3	ASTRSWLAGGQGPDTQY
-	TRBV6-1	13	TRBJ1-6	ASTLRGIYNSPLH
once	TRBV28	14	TRBJ1-2	ASSFPRTGGNYGYT
-	TRBV6-6	13	TRBJ2-1	ASSPSGRAYNEQF
once	TRBV5-1	16	TRBJ2-6	ASSLAPLQASGANVLT
-	TRBV27	12	TRBJ2-7	ASSLTSGVYEQY
-	TRBV7-6	11	TRBJ1-2	ASSREENYGYT
-	TRBV13	14	TRBJ2-3	ASSLGRQGITDTQY
-	TRBV18	12	TRBJ2-7	ASSPGQASYEQY
-	TRBV6-5	11	TRBJ2-1	ASSYGQYNEQF
-	TRBV7-3	14	TRBJ2-3	ASSFRTSGRTDTQY
-	TRBV5-1	14	TRBJ2-5	ASSLWAGNPQETQY
-	TRBV5-5	12	TRBJ1-5	ASSFGTGNQPQH
-	TRBV28	13	TRBJ1-2	ASSSSGTGTRGYT
-	TRBV13	12	TRBJ2-7	ASSPRDRSYEQY
-	TRBV5-1	12	TRBJ1-2	ASSLEWLNYGYT
-	TRBV25-1	11	TRBJ2-1	ASSDGLYNEQF
once	TRBV5-4	14	TRBJ2-2	ASSSVDRGRAGELF
-	TRBV2	12	TRBJ2-7	ASSRQGGTYEQY
few	TRBV6-1	14	TRBJ2-1	ASSGLAGVPYNEQF
few	TRBV18	11	TRBJ2-1	ASSPIKGDEQF
-	TRBV4-1	13	TRBJ1-1	ASSQVGTGYGEAF
-	TRBV6-5	11	TRBJ1-5	ASSPTGVQPQH
-	TRBV28	13	TRBJ1-5	ASSFTGRSNQPQH
-	TRBV28	12	TRBJ1-1	ASTWAAMNTEAF
-	TRBV6-5	11	TRBJ2-7	ASSRDRAYEQY
few	TRBV11-2	12	TRBJ2-7	ASSLGQSGVGQY
-	TRBV6-5	13	TRBJ2-7	ASSPPSGGSYEQY
-	TRBV19	12	TRBJ2-3	ASSIGQSTDTQY
-	TRBV7-6	12	TRBJ2-5	ASSLWQGQETQY
-	TRBV11-2	11	TRBJ1-1	ASSWQMNTEAF
-	TRBV7-8	16	TRBJ2-1	ASSQGLAGSSSYNEQF
-	TRBV10-3	12	TRBJ2-5	AISGTGGMETQY
once	TRBV5-4	12	TRBJ2-7	ASSLAGGSYEQY
-	TRBV27	13	TRBJ2-2	ASSNNARGFRELF
once	TRBV2	11	TRBJ2-7	ASSEWYSYEQY
-	TRBV12-5	15	TRBJ1-1	ASGLPLDRGKRNEAF
once	TRBV9	12	TRBJ1-5	ASSGYEGNQPQH
once	TRBV7-9	11	TRBJ1-1	ASSLQGTGGAF
-	TRBV11-2	14	TRBJ2-7	ASSLVPLDRGREQY
-	TRBV18	12	TRBJ2-7	ASSSDRASYEQY
-	TRBV30	11	TRBJ2-2	AWSVAITGELF
-	TRBV7-2	12	TRBJ1-2	ASSQDAGDYGYT
-	TRBV19	12	TRBJ1-1	ASSIGAGVTEAF
-	TRBV28	12	TRBJ1-1	ASSPRTPNTEAF
-	TRBV18	13	TRBJ1-1	ASSARGDMNTEAF